Below are 27 T cell receptor beta chains sequenced from a single sample in a study of cytomegalovirus exposure and HLA in healthy donors. The assay was immunoSEQ multiplex PCR, and TCRdb's table has in-frame clones only and misses some. This table has hundreds of thousands of clones, about nine tenths appearing once. The source material was PBMCs. The receptors were sampled from a woman in her late teens or twenties in good health and CMV-seropositive.

V usage is TRBV10-3 and J usage is TRBJ2-7; 10 bases are shared with TRBD2. The CDR3 length is 15 residues. V shed 3 bases and J 2 bases; nucleotides not matched to a gene: 4. The germline gives CDR1 ENHRY, CDR2 SYGVKD. The DNA for the CDR3 is TGTGCCATCAGTGATGAGCGGGAGGGTACCTACGAGCAGTACTTC. Its translation: CAISDEREGTYEQYF.

This chain uses TRBV5-1 with TRBJ1-3, with 7 bases identical to TRBD1. The junction had 7 bases not matched to a gene; V was cut back by 0 bases and J by 4 bases. The length of the CDR3 is 16 residues. In germline, CDR1 is SGHRS, CDR2 YFSETQ. Here the CDR3 DNA reads TGCGCCAGCAGCTTGGAGGCCAGGGGGGCAGGAAACACCATATATTTT. Amino acid sequence: CASSLEARGAGNTIYF.

The chain couples TRBV4-1 to TRBJ2-7; 8 positions match TRBD2. The CDR3 is made up of 15 amino acids. The germline V gene encodes CDR1 MGHRA and CDR2 YSYEKL. The V segment lost 3 bases and the J segment 0 bases; nucleotides outside the gene matches: 4. DNA of the CDR3: TGCGCCAGCAGCCATAGTAGCGGGGCCTCCTACGAGCAGTACTTC. Translation gives CASSHSSGASYEQYF.

The CDR3, as DNA: TGTGCCTGGAATCGGGAGGTTAATAACTACGAGCAGTACTTC. Residues: CAWNREVNNYEQYF. The rearrangement uses TRBV30 and TRBJ2-7, with TRBD2 matching over 7 bases. Germline V gene sequence: CDR1 GTSNPN, CDR2 SVGIG (reference sequence). V shed 4 bases, J shed 3 bases, and the junction held 9 bases outside the gene matches. This CDR3 has 14 amino acids.

The chain uses TRBV28 and TRBJ1-5; D remains ambiguous. Germline values: CDR1 MDHEN, CDR2 SYDVKM. The CDR3 spans 16 residues. With 6 bases removed from V and 0 bases from J, the gap between germline ends came to 15 bases. CDR3 nucleotide sequence: TGTGCCAGCAGACGAGACACCAGATATAGCAATCAGCCCCAGCATTTT. Protein sequence: CASRRDTRYSNQPQHF.

The chain joins TRBV27 to TRBJ1-1, with 9 bases lining up with TRBD1. Trimming took 3 bases from V and 3 from J; bases not matched to a gene: 8. The germline CDR1 and CDR2 sequences are MNHEY and SMNVEV (reference sequence). The CDR3 covers 16 residues. CDR3 residues: CASSFVQGARDTEAFF. The CDR3 nucleotides read TGTGCCAGCAGTTTTGTACAGGGGGCTAGGGACACTGAAGCTTTCTTT.

This chain joins TRBV29-1 and TRBJ2-7, with TRBD1 matching over 8 bases. This CDR3 has 14 amino acids. Losses at the gene ends were 4 bases for V and 2 bases for J; bases not matched to a gene: 7. CDR1 is SQVTM and CDR2 is ANQGSEA in the germline V gene. In DNA form, the CDR3 reads TGCAGCGTTGCCCAGACACAGGGGGCCTACGAGCAGTACTTC. Translating it yields CSVAQTQGAYEQYF.

This rearrangement joins TRBV9 to TRBJ2-7; 8 bases agree with TRBD2. This CDR3 contains 17 residues. Per germline, CDR1 SGDLS and CDR2 YYNGEE. Unmatched junction bases numbered 12, after V lost 0 bases and J lost 4 bases. The chain's CDR3 is CASSVAPGGTREYEQYF. The CDR3 nucleotides are TGTGCCAGCAGCGTAGCCCCCGGGGGGACTAGAGAATACGAGCAGTACTTC.

This clone was counted once. This could be a read error, since a much larger clone is one nucleotide away. The sample has other DNA sequences that encode this CDR3 too. J is TRBJ1-5 and V is TRBV25-1; TRBD1 agrees at 7 bases. V gave up 4 bases and J gave up 2 bases; unmatched junction bases: 14. CDR1 MGHDK and CDR2 SYGVNS come from the germline V gene. The CDR3 runs 18 residues. The CDR3: CASSGTGDPRNGNQPQHF. The CDR3 DNA follows: TGTGCCAGCAGTGGAACAGGGGACCCGCGAAATGGCAATCAGCCCCAGCATTTT.

This chain connects TRBV6-5 to TRBJ1-1; TRBD1 matches 9 bases. Germline V gives CDR1 MNHEY, CDR2 SVGAGI. The trim removed 5 bases at V and 0 bases at J, leaving 4 bases unmatched. The CDR3 length is 15 residues. The CDR3 reads CASSNRDRVNTEAFF. DNA of the CDR3: TGTGCCAGCAGTAACCGGGACAGGGTGAACACTGAAGCTTTCTTT.

The genes are TRBV5-4 and TRBJ1-4; 7 bases align to TRBD1. The CDR3 consists of 12 residues. Germline CDR1 reads SGHNT; CDR2 reads YYREEE (reference sequence). V lost 5 bases, J lost 7 bases, and 2 bases stayed unmatched. The CDR3 sequence is CASRRDSEKLFF. For the CDR3, the DNA is TGTGCCAGCAGACGGGACAGTGAAAAACTGTTTTTT.

This clone was observed once. The chain joins TRBV6-6 to TRBJ1-4; tentatively, D is TRBD1 (6 bases). Germline CDR1 MNHNY, CDR2 SVGAGI (reference sequence). The CDR3 runs to 13 residues. Trimming took off 10 bases at V and 7 bases at J, with 16 bases between the two ends. The CDR3 nucleotides are TGTGCCACCACAACAGGGATAAGTGAAAAACTGTTTTTT. It translates to CATTTGISEKLFF.

The V and J genes are TRBV27 and TRBJ1-5; 10 bases align to TRBD1. Unmatched junction bases numbered 8, after V lost 5 bases and J lost 10 bases. CDR1 is MNHEY, CDR2 SMNVEV, per germline (reference sequence). The CDR3 is made up of 14 amino acids. The CDR3, as DNA: TGTGCCAGCAGTCCAGGACAGGGGGAAGGACCCCAGCATTTT. Translating gives CASSPGQGEGPQHF.

The CDR3 is CASSPGTGRDIYGYTF. The CDR3 DNA sequence: TGTGCCAGCAGCCCCGGGACAGGGAGGGATATCTATGGCTACACCTTC. The chain recombines TRBV14 with TRBJ1-2, with 9 bases lining up with TRBD1. The CDR3 has 16 residues. Per the germline V gene, CDR1 is SGHDN and CDR2 is FVKESK. V shed 4 bases, J shed 4 bases, and the junction held 10 bases outside the gene matches.

This clone was counted between two and nine times. The genes are TRBV7-3 and TRBJ2-7; 8 bases agree with TRBD2. The germline V gene has CDR1 SGHTA and CDR2 FQGTGA. The CDR3 has 14 residues. J lost 0 bases, V lost 3 bases, and 1 base had no gene match. CDR3 region: CASSFSGNSYEQYF. The CDR3 nucleotides are TGTGCCAGCAGCTTTAGCGGGAACTCCTACGAGCAGTACTTC.

V usage is TRBV30 and J usage is TRBJ2-7, with 8 bases matching TRBD1. The CDR3 spans 13 residues. Germline V gene sequence: CDR1 GTSNPN, CDR2 SVGIG (reference sequence). With V trimmed by 6 bases and J by 4 bases, 8 bases remained unmatched. CDR3 amino acids: CACTPGGRYEQYF. CDR3 bases: TGTGCCTGCACCCCAGGGGGCCGATACGAGCAGTACTTC.

This chain joins TRBV6-5 and TRBJ1-3, with 7 bases aligning to TRBD1. After removal of 5 bases from V and 0 bases from J, the junction contained 4 bases not matched to a gene. Per the germline V gene, CDR1 is MNHEY and CDR2 is SVGAGI. The CDR3 consists of 15 residues. The CDR3 here is CASSMTGISGNTIYF. CDR3 in DNA: TGTGCCAGCAGTATGACAGGGATCTCTGGAAACACCATATATTTT.

This clone was counted between two and nine times. V and J are TRBV12-5 and TRBJ1-1; D gene ambiguous. Trimming left V 5 bases short and J 0 bases short, with 10 bases between. The CDR3 length is 14 residues. Germline loops: CDR1 LGHNT, CDR2 FRNRAP. CDR3 sequence reads: CASGHRGLNTEAFF. In DNA, the CDR3 is TGTGCTAGTGGTCACCGGGGTCTGAACACTGAAGCTTTCTTT.

The V gene is TRBV19, the J gene TRBJ2-7; TRBD2 matches at 7 bases. Germline CDR1 and CDR2: LNHDA and SQIVND (reference sequence). This CDR3 region has 17 residues. V gave up 4 bases and J gave up 2 bases; unmatched junction bases: 14. In nucleotides, the CDR3 is TGTGCCAGTAGTAGGTTCCTAGCGGCAGAGGAAGCCTACGAGCAGTACTTC. As protein: CASSRFLAAEEAYEQYF.

This clone was detected once. The J gene is TRBJ2-5, the V gene TRBV9, with 10 bases lining up with TRBD2. Germline values: CDR1 SGDLS, CDR2 YYNGEE. The CDR3 totals 16 residues. The V and J ends lost 0 bases and 3 bases, in that order; junction bases with no gene match: 5. CDR3 sequence reads: CASSVVGTSAEETQYF. The CDR3 DNA reads TGTGCCAGCAGCGTAGTTGGGACTAGCGCCGAAGAGACCCAGTACTTC.

The rearrangement uses TRBV2 and TRBJ2-3, with D perhaps matching TRBD2 (5 bases). Germline loops: CDR1 SNHLY, CDR2 FYNNEI. The V end was cut by 3 bases, the J end by 2 bases, with 15 bases between. This CDR3 region has 16 residues. The CDR3 here is CASSDDDRRVTDTQYF. CDR3 in DNA: TGTGCCAGCAGTGATGACGACCGGCGGGTCACAGATACGCAGTATTTT.

The V gene is TRBV4-1, the J gene TRBJ1-5; tentative D call: TRBD1 (5 bases). This CDR3 region has 13 residues. Germline CDR1 reads MGHRA; CDR2 reads YSYEKL. V was shortened by 0 bases and J by 7 bases, with 7 bases between the two germline ends. This chain's CDR3 is CASSQDQGQPQHF. Here the CDR3 DNA reads TGCGCCAGCAGCCAAGATCAGGGCCAGCCCCAGCATTTT.

This chain connects TRBV29-1 to TRBJ2-7, with 13 bases that match TRBD2. The ends lost 7 bases at V and 6 bases at J; junction bases unmatched: 3. CDR1 SQVTM and CDR2 ANQGSEA come from the germline V gene. This CDR3 comprises 12 residues. CDR3 in amino acids: CSARLAGGEQYF. The CDR3 DNA follows: TGCAGCGCCCGACTAGCGGGAGGCGAGCAGTACTTC.

The chain links TRBV6-5 to TRBJ1-2; tentatively, D is TRBD1 (5 bases). There are 12 residues in the CDR3. CDR1 is MNHEY and CDR2 is SVGAGI in the germline V gene. Trimming cost V 5 bases and J 2 bases, with 6 bases left between them. The CDR3 DNA is TGTGCCAGCAGTAGACAGAACTATGGCTACACCTTC. It is translated as CASSRQNYGYTF.

This rearrangement joins TRBV28 to TRBJ2-2, with 12 bases fitting TRBD2. The CDR3 consists of 16 residues. Unmatched junction bases numbered 0, after V lost 0 bases and J lost 4 bases. Germline assignment: CDR1 MDHEN and CDR2 SYDVKM. CDR3 coding DNA: TGTGCCAGCAGTTTATGGACTAGCGGGAGCACCGGGGAGCTGTTTTTT. Its translation: CASSLWTSGSTGELFF.

The sample holds one count of this clone. The V and J genes are TRBV7-8 and TRBJ1-2; D is unresolved. Germline CDR1 SGHVS, CDR2 FQNEAQ. V was pared by 5 bases and J by 7 bases, with 17 bases between. This CDR3 spans 14 amino acids. CDR3 sequence: CASSESRSRSGYTF. DNA for the CDR3: TGTGCCAGCAGCGAATCCCGCTCTAGAAGTGGCTACACCTTC. The whole variable domain, filled in from reference TRBV7-8 and TRBJ1-2, reads GAGVSQSPRYKVAKRGQDVALRCDPISGHVSLFWYQQALGQGPEFLTYFQNEAQLDKSGLPSDRFFAERPEGSVSTLKIQRTQQEDSAVYLCASSESRSRSGYTFGSGTRLTVV.

The chain has TRBV7-9 and TRBJ1-1; D is undetermined. The length of the CDR3 is 16 residues. The V gene's germline CDR1 is SEHNR and CDR2 FQNEAQ (reference sequence). V gave up 2 bases and J gave up 5 bases, with 18 bases separating them. The CDR3 protein is CASSLRRTANTTEAFF. The CDR3 DNA is TGTGCCAGCAGCTTAAGGAGGACGGCGAACACTACTGAAGCTTTCTTT.